This T cell receptor beta chain was sequenced for a study of cytomegalovirus exposure and HLA in healthy donors. Vbeta (60) and Jbeta (13) primers were used in the PCR. TCRdb's table, derived via immunoSEQ multiplex PCR, lists solely in-frame clones and lacks some. The sample carries under 150,000 clones, 82% recorded once. This receptor was identified in a woman in her forties or fifties in good health and CMV-seropositive. The sample consisted of PBMCs.

CDR3: CASSLSTSGIYEQYF. The CDR3 nucleotides read TGTGCCAGCAGCTTGTCTACTAGCGGGATCTACGAGCAGTACTTC. The chain joins TRBV5-4 to TRBJ2-5; 10 positions agree with TRBD2. The J call is doubtful: the DNA matches TRBJ2-7 better. CDR1 and CDR2 (germline): SGHNT, YYREEE (reference sequence). The CDR3 is 15 residues long.